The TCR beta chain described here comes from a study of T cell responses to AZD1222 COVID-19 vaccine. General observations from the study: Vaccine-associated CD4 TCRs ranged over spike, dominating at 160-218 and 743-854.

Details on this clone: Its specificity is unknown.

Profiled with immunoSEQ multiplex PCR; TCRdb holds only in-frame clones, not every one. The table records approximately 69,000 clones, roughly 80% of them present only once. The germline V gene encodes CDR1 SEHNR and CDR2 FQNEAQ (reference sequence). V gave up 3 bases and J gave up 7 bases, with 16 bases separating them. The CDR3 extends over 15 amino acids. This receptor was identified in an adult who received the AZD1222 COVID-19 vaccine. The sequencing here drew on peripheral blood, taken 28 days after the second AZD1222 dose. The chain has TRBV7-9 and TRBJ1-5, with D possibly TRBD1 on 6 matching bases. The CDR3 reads CASSFATGMAQPQHF. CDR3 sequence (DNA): TGTGCCAGCAGCTTCGCCACAGGGATGGCCCAGCCCCAGCATTTT.